There are many counts of the clone carrying this T cell receptor (beta chain). The antigen is not known. TCRdb redid the calling of the reads with MiXCR, one entry per CDR3 protein. This sample has about 400,000 distinct CDR3 sequences; roughly a third occur once, and the top ten carry around an eighth. This CDR3 region has 13 residues. Trimming took 4 bases from V and 4 from J, leaving 8 bases between them. In germline, CDR1 is SNHLY, CDR2 FYNNEI. This sample was taken from a study of T cell repertoires in cytomegalovirus infection. The clonotype comes from a human donor in good health (CMV status not recorded). Some clones in this sample may be carry-over from other donors' samples. This chain uses TRBV2 with TRBJ1-5; no clear D. The sample consisted of cultured PBMCs, taken from culture after CMV antigen stimulation. As DNA, the CDR3 is TGTGCCAGCAGTGTATTCGAGAATCAGCCCCAGCATTTT. Amino acids: CASSVFENQPQHF.